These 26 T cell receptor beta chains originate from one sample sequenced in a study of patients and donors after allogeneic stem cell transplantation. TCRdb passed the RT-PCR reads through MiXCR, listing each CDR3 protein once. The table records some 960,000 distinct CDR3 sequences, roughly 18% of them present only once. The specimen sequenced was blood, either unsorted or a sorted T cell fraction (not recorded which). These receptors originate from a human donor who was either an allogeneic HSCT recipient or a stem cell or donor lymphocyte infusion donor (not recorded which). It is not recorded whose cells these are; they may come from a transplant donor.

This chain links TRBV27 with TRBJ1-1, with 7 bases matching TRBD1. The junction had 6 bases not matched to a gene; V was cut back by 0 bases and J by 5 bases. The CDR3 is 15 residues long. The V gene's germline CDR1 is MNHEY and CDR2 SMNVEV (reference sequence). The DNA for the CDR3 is TGTGCCAGCAGTTTATCTCAGACAGGGTGGACTGAAGCTTTCTTT. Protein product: CASSLSQTGWTEAFF.

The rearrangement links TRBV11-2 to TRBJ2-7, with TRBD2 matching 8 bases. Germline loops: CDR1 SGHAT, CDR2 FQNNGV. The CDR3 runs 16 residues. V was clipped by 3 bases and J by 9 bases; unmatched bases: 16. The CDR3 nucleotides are TGTGCCAGCAGCTTTGCAGGGCTGACTAGCGTTTTTGGGCAGTACTTC. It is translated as CASSFAGLTSVFGQYF.

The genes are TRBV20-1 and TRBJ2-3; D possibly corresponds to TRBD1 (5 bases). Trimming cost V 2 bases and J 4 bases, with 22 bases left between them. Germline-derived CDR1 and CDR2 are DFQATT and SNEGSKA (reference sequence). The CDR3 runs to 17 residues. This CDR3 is CSARSYLDSLGSDTQYF. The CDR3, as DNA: TGCAGTGCTAGATCCTACCTTGACAGTTTAGGGTCAGATACGCAGTATTTT.

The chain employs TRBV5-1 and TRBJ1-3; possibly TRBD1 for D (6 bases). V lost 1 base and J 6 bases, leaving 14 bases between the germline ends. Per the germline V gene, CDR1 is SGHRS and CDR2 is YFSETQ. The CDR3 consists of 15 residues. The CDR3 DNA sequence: TGCGCCAGCAGCTTGTTGCAGGGGAAGGAAAACACCATATATTTT. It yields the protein CASSLLQGKENTIYF. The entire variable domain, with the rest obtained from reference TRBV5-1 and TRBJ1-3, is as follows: KAGVTQTPRYLIKTRGQQVTLSCSPISGHRSVSWYQQTPGQGLQFLFEYFSETQRNKGNFPGRFSGRQFSNSRSEMNVSTLELGDSALYLCASSLLQGKENTIYFGEGSWLTVV.

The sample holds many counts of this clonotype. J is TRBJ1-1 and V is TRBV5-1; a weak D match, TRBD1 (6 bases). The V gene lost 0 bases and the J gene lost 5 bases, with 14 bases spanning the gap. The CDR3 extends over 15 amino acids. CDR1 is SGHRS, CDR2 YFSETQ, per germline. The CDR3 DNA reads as TGCGCCAGCAGCTTGGACCCGGGGGGGCGAACTGAAGCTTTCTTT. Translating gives CASSLDPGGRTEAFF.

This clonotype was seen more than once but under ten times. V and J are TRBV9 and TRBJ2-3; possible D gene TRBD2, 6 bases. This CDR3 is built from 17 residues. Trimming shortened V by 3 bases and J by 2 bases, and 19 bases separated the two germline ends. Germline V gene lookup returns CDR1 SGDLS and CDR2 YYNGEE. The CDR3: CASSAPEAGTSTDTQYF. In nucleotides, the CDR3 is TGTGCCAGCAGCGCCCCCGAGGCGGGAACCTCCACAGATACGCAGTATTTT.

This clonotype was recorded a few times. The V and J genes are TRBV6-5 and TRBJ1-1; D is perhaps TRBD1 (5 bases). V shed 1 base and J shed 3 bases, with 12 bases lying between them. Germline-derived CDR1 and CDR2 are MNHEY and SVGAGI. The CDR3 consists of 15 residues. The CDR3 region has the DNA TGTGCCAGCAGTTACTTCCAGGGTGAGGACACTGAAGCTTTCTTT. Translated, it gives CASSYFQGEDTEAFF.

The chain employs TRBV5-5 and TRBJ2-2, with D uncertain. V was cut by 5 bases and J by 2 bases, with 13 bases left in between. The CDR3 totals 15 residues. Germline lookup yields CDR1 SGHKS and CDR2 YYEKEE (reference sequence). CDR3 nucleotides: TGTGCCAGCAGTTCCCCGGACGGAAACACCGGGGAGCTGTTTTTT. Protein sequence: CASSSPDGNTGELFF. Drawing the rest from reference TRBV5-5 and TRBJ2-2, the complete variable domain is DAGVTQSPTHLIKTRGQQVTLRCSPISGHKSVSWYQQVLGQGPQFIFQYYEKEERGRGNFPDRFSARQFPNYSSELNVNALLLGDSALYLCASSSPDGNTGELFFGEGSRLTVL.

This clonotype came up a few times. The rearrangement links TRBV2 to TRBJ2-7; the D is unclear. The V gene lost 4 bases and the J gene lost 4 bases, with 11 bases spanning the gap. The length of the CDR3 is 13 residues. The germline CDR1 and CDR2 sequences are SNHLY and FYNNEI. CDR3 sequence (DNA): TGTGCCAGCAGTGGGGTTACGGAATACGAGCAGTACTTC. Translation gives CASSGVTEYEQYF.

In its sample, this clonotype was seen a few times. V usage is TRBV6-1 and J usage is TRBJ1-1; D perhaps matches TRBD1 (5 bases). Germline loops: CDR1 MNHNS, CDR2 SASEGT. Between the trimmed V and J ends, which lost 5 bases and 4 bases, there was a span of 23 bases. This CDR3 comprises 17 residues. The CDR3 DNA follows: TGTGCCAGCAGTCCCTCAGCGGTTGGGGCATCTGGCACTGAAGCTTTCTTT. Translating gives CASSPSAVGASGTEAFF.

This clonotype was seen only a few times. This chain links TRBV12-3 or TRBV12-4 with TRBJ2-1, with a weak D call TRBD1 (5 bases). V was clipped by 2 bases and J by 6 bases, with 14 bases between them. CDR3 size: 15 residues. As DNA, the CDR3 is TGTGCCAGCAGTTTACAAGGGGTCAGGAGCAATGAGCAGTTCTTC. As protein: CASSLQGVRSNEQFF.

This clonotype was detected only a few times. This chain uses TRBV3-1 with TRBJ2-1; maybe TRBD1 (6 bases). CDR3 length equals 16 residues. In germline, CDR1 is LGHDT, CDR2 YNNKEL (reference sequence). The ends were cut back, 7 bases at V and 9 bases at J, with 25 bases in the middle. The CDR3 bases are TGTGCCAGCACCTACTGGGGGCAGGGACCTAGGGGTGAGCAGTTCTTC. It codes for CASTYWGQGPRGEQFF.

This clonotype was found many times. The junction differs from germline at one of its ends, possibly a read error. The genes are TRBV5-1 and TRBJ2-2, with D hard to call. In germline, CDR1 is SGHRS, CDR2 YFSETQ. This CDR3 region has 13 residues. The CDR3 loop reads CASSLLNTGELFF. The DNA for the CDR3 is TGTGCCAGCAGCTTACTTAACACCGGGGAGCTGTTTTTT.

CDR3 DNA sequence: TGTGCCAGCAGTTTATACGGAGTAACGAACACTGAAGCTTTCTTT. It is translated as CASSLYGVTNTEAFF. The chain combines TRBV12-3 or TRBV12-4 with TRBJ1-1; D not resolved. The V end lost 2 bases, the J end lost 1 base, and 11 bases lay between the germline ends. The CDR3 runs 15 residues.

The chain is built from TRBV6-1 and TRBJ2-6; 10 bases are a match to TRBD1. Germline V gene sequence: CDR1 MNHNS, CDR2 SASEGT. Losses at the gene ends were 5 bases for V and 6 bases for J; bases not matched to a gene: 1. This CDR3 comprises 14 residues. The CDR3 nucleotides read TGTGCCAGCAGTCGACAGGGGGCGGCCAACGTCCTGACTTTC. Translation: CASSRQGAANVLTF.

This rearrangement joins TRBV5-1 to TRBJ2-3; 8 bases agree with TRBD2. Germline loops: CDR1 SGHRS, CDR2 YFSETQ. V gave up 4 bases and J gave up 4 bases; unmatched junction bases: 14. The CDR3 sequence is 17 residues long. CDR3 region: CASSPRLTSGGADTQYF. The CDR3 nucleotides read TGCGCCAGCAGCCCCCGACTTACTAGCGGTGGCGCAGATACGCAGTATTTT.

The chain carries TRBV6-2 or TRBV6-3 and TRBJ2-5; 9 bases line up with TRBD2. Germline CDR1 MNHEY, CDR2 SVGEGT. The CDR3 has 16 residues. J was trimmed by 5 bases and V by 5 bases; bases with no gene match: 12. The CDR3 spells CASSRFGREGPETQYF. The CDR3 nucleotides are TGTGCCAGCAGTAGGTTTGGGCGGGAGGGCCCCGAGACCCAGTACTTC.

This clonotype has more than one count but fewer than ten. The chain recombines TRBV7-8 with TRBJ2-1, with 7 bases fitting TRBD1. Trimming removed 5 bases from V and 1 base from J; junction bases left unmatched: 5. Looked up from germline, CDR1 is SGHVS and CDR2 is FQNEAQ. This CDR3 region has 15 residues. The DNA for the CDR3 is TGTGCCAGCAGCGGACGGACAGGTTCCTACAATGAGCAGTTCTTC. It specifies CASSGRTGSYNEQFF.

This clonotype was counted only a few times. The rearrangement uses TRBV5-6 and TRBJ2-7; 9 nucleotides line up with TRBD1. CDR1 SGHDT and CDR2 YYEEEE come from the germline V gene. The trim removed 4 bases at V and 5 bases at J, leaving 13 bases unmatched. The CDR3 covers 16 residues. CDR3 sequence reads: CASSTRKRTGENEQYF. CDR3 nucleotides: TGTGCCAGCAGCACGAGGAAGCGGACAGGGGAGAACGAGCAGTACTTC.

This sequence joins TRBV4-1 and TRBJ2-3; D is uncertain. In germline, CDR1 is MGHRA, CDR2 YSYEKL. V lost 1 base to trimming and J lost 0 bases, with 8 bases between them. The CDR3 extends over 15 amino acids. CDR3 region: CASSQAPGSTDTQYF. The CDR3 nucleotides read TGCGCCAGCAGCCAAGCCCCGGGCAGCACAGATACGCAGTATTTT.

This CDR3 reads CASSSEAGVAFF. CDR3 bases: TGCGCCAGCAGCTCGGAGGCAGGGGTGGCTTTCTTT. The chain has TRBV5-1 and TRBJ1-1; TRBD1 might be the D (6 bases). Germline CDR1 reads SGHRS; CDR2 reads YFSETQ. The CDR3 length is 12 residues. V gave up 3 bases and J gave up 11 bases, with 14 bases separating them. The full variable domain, in which reference TRBV5-1 and TRBJ1-1 provide the parts outside the CDR3, is KAGVTQTPRYLIKTRGQQVTLSCSPISGHRSVSWYQQTPGQGLQFLFEYFSETQRNKGNFPGRFSGRQFSNSRSEMNVSTLELGDSALYLCASSSEAGVAFFGQGTRLTVV.

DNA for the CDR3: TGTGCCAGCTCTACAGGCGGGGAGCTGTTTTTT. As protein: CASSTGGELFF. J is TRBJ2-2 and V is TRBV12-3 or TRBV12-4; TRBD1 might be the D (5 bases). The CDR3 has 11 residues. Trimming took off 8 bases at V and 7 bases at J, with 8 bases between the two ends.

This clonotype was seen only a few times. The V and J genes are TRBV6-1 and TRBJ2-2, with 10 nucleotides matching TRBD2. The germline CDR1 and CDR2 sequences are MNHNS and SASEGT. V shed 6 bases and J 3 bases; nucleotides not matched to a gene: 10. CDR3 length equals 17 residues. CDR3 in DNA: TGTGCCAGCAGCGTTCCTAGCGGGGGATCGTACACCGGGGAGCTGTTTTTT. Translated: CASSVPSGGSYTGELFF.

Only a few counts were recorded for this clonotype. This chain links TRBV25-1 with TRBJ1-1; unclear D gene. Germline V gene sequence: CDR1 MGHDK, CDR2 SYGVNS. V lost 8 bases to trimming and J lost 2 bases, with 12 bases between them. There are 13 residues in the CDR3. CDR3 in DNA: TGTGCCAGCGCCGATCGGATAAACACTGAAGCTTTCTTT. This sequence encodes CASADRINTEAFF.

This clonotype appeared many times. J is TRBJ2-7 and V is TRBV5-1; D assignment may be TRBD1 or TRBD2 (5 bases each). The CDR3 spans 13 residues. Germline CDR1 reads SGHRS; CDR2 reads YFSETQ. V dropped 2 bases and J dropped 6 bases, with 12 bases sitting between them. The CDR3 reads CASSLGTSTEQYF. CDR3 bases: TGCGCCAGCAGCTTAGGGACCTCTACCGAGCAGTACTTC.

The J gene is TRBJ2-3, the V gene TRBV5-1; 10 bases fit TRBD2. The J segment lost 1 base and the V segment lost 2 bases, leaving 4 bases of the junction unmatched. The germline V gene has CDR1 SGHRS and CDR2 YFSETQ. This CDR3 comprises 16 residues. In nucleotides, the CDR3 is TGCGCCAGCAGCTTAGCGGGAGGGCCCGGCACAGATACGCAGTATTTT. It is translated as CASSLAGGPGTDTQYF.